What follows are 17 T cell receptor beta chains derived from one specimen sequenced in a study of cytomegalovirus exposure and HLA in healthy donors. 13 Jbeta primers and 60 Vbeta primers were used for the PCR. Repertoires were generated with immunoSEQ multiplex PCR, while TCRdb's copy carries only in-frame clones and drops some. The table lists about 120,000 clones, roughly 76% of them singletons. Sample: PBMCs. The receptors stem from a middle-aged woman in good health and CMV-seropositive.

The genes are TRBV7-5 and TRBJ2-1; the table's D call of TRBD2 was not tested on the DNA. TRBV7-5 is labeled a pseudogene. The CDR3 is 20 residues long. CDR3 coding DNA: TGTGCCAGAAGCCCCTTAACTAGCGGGGGGCCCACCAGCTCCTACAATGAGCAGTTCTTC. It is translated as CARSPLTSGGPTSSYNEQFF.

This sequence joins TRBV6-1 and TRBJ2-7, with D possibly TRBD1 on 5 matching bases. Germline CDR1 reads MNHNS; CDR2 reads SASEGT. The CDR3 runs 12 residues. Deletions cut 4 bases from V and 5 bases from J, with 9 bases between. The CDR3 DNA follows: TGTGCCAGCAGTGTCTTGACAGACGAGCAGTACTTC. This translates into CASSVLTDEQYF.

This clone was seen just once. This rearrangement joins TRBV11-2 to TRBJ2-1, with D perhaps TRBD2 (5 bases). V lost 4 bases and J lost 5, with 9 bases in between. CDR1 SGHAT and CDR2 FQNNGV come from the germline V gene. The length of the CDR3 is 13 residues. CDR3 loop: CASSYGIHNEQFF. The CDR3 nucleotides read TGTGCCAGCAGCTACGGGATTCACAATGAGCAGTTCTTC. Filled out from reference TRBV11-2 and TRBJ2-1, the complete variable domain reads EAGVAQSPRYKIIEKRQSVAFWCNPISGHATLYWYQQILGQGPKLLIQFQNNGVVDDSQLPKDRFSAERLKGVDSTLKIQPAKLEDSAVYLCASSYGIHNEQFFGPGTRLTVL.

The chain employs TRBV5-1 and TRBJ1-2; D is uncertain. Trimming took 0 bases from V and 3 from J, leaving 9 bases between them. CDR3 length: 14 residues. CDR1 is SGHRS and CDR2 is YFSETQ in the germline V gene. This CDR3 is CASSLEQAHYGYTF. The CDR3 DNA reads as TGCGCCAGCAGCTTGGAGCAGGCCCACTATGGCTACACCTTC.

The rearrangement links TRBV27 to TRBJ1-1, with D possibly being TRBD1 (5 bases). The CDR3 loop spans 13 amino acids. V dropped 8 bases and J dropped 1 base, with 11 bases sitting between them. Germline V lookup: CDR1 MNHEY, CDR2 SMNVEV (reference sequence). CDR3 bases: TGTGCCAGCCAATTCGACAGGAACACTGAAGCTTTCTTT. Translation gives CASQFDRNTEAFF.

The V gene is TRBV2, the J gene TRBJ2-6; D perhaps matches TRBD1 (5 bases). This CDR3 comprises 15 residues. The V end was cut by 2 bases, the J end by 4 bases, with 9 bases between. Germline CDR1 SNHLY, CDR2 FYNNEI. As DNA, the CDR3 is TGTGCCAGCAGTGAACAGGGCTCCGGGGCCAACGTCCTGACTTTC. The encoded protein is CASSEQGSGANVLTF. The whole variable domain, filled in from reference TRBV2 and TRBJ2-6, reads EPEVTQTPSHQVTQMGQEVILRCVPISNHLYFYWYRQILGQKVEFLVSFYNNEISEKSEIFDDQFSVERPDGSNFTLKIRSTKLEDSAMYFCASSEQGSGANVLTFGAGSRLTVL.

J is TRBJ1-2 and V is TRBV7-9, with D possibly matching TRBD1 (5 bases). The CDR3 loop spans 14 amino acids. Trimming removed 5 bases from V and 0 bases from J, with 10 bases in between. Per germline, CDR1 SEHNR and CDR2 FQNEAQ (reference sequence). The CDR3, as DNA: TGTGCCAGCAGCCGGTGGGGGGCTAACTATGGCTACACCTTC. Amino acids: CASSRWGANYGYTF. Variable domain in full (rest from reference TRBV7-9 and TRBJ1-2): DTGVSQNPRHKITKRGQNVTFRCDPISEHNRLYWYRQTLGQGPEFLTYFQNEAQLEKSRLLSDRFSAERPKGSFSTLEIQRTEQGDSAMYLCASSRWGANYGYTFGSGTRLTVV.

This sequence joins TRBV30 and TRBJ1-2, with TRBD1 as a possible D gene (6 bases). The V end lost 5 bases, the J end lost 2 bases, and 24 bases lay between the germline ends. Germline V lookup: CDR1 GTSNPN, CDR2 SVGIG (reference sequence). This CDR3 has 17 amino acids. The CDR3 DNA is TGTGCCTGGGAGGGGGGGATTGGTCACCTAAAGAACTATGGCTACACCTTC. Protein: CAWEGGIGHLKNYGYTF.

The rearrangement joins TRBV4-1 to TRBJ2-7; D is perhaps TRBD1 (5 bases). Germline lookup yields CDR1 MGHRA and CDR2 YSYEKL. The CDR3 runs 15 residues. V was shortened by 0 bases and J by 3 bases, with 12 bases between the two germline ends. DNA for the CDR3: TGCGCCAGCAGCCAAGAGGGCCAGGGTGGCTACGAGCAGTACTTC. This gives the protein CASSQEGQGGYEQYF.

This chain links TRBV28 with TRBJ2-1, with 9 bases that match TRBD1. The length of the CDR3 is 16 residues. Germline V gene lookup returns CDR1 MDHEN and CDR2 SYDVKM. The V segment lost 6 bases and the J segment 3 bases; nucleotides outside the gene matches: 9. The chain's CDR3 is CASSPATGGLYNEQFF. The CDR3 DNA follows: TGTGCCAGCAGCCCGGCTACAGGGGGCCTCTACAATGAGCAGTTCTTC.

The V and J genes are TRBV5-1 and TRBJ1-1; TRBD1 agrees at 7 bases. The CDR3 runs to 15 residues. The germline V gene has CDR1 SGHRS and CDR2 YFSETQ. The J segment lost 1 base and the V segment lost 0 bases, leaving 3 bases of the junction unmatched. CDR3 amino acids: CASSLGGTANTEAFF. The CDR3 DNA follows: TGCGCCAGCAGCTTGGGGGGGACAGCGAACACTGAAGCTTTCTTT.

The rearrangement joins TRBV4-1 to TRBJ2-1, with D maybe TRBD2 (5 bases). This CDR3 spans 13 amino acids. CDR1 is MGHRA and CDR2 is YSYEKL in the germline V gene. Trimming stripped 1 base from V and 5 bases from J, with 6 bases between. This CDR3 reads CASSQGLNNEQFF. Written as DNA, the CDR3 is TGCGCCAGCAGCCAAGGACTAAACAATGAGCAGTTCTTC.

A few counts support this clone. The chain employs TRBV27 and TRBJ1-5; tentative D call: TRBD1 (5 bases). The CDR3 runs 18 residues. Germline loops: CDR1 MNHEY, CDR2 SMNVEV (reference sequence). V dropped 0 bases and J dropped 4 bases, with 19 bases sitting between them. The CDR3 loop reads CASSLSLGNDPGNQPQHF. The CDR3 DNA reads TGTGCCAGCAGTTTATCGCTAGGAAACGACCCAGGGAATCAGCCCCAGCATTTT.

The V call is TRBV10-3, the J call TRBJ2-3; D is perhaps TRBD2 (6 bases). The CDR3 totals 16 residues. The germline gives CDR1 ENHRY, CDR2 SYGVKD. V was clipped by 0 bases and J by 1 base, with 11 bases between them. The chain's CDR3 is CAISESETGGTDTQYF. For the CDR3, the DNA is TGTGCCATCAGTGAGTCAGAAACGGGGGGCACAGATACGCAGTATTTT.

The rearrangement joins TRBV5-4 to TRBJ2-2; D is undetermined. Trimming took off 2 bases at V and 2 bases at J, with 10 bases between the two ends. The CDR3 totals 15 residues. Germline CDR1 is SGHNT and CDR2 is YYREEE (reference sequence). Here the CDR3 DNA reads TGTGCCAGCAGCTTCCAGACATCAAACACCGGGGAGCTGTTTTTT. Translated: CASSFQTSNTGELFF.

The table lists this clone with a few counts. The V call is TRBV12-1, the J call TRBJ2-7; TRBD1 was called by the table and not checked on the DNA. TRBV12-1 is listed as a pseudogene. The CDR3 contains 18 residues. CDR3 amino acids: CASSYDRNVSGRGGEQYF. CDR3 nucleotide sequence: TGTGCCAGCAGCTACGATCGTAATGTGTCAGGGAGAGGGGGTGAGCAGTACTTC.

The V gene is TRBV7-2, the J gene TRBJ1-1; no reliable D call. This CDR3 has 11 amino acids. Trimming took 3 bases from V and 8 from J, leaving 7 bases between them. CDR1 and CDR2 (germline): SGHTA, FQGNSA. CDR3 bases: TGTGCCAGCAGCTTGAGGGCAGAAGCTTTCTTT. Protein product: CASSLRAEAFF.